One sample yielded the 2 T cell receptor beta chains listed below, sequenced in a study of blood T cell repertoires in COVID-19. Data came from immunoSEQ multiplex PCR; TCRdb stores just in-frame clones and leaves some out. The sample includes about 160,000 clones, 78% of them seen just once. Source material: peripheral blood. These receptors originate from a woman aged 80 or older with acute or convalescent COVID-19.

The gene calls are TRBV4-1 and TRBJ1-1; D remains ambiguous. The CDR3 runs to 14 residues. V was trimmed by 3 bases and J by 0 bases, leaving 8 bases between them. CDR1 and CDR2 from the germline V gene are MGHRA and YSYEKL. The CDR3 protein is CASSHLQLNTEAFF. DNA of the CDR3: TGCGCCAGCAGCCACCTACAGCTGAACACTGAAGCTTTCTTT.

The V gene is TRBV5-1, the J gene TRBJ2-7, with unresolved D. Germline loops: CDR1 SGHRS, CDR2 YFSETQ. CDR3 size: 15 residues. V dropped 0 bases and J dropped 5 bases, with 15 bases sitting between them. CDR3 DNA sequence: TGCGCCAGCAGCTTGGTTCCAGCCGGTCGGGACGAGCAGTACTTC. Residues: CASSLVPAGRDEQYF. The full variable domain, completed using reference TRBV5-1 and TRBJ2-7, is KAGVTQTPRYLIKTRGQQVTLSCSPISGHRSVSWYQQTPGQGLQFLFEYFSETQRNKGNFPGRFSGRQFSNSRSEMNVSTLELGDSALYLCASSLVPAGRDEQYFGPGTRLTVT.